The clone carrying this TCR beta chain was detected once. Antigen specificity is unknown. The data originate from a study of OX40 agonist ivuxolimab in advanced cancers. Study context: People in dose escalation had one of these cancers: hepatocellular carcinoma, melanoma, renal cell or head and neck cancer. Anti-PD-1, anti-PD-L1 or anti-CTLA-4 therapy given earlier was allowed, and approximately 43% had some. A partial response was reached by three patients: one with hepatocellular carcinoma and two with cutaneous melanoma. Overall study results and limits: The 0.1-3.0 mg/kg partial responders had among the lowest clonal expansion.

CDR3 length: 14 amino acids. V lost 7 bases and J lost 5, with 15 bases in between. Germline values: CDR1 LGHNT, CDR2 FRNRAP. Clones were sequenced by immunoSEQ multiplex PCR, and TCRdb holds only the in-frame ones, with some missing. The sample lists 80,000 or so clones; roughly 87% were seen once. The clonotype comes from an adult with an advanced solid tumor such as melanoma, head and neck, liver or kidney cancer. Sequenced here: CD4+ or CD8+ T cells sorted from blood, sampled in a trial of the OX40 agonist ivuxolimab. V is TRBV12-5 and J is TRBJ1-5; D call uncertain. The CDR3 spells CASAGQFIHQPQHF. The CDR3 bases are TGTGCTAGTGCCGGTCAGTTTATTCATCAGCCCCAGCATTTT. Full variable domain (outside the CDR3, taken from reference TRBV12-5 and TRBJ1-5): DARVTQTPRHKVTEMGQEVTMRCQPILGHNTVFWYRQTMMQGLELLAYFRNRAPLDDSGMPKDRFSAEMPDATLATLKIQPSEPRDSAVYFCASAGQFIHQPQHFGDGTRLSIL.